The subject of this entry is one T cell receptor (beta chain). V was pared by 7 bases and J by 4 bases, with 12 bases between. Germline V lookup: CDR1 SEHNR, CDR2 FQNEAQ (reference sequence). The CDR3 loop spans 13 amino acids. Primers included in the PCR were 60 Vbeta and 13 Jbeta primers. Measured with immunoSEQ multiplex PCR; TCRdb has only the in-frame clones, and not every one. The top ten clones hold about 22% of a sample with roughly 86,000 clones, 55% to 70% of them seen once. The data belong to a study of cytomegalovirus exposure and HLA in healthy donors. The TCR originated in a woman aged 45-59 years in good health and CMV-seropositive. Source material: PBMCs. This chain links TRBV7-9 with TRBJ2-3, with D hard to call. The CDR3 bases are TGTGCCAGCAACTCCCTAGTGGCAGATACGCAGTATTTT. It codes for CASNSLVADTQYF.